This T cell receptor beta chain was captured by sequencing in a study of blood T cell repertoires in COVID-19. The length of the CDR3 is 18 residues. Trimming at V came to 4 bases and at J to 0 bases, leaving 13 bases not matched to a gene. Germline V gene lookup returns CDR1 MDHEN and CDR2 SYDVKM. Original handling: From reference gene primer amplification, estimates of nucleated cell counts were derived. The assay was immunoSEQ multiplex PCR, and TCRdb's table has in-frame clones only and misses some. The DNA was the basis for D and trimming; V, J and clone size are from that table. The repertoire consists of 150,000 or so clones, with about nine tenths occurring once and the leading ten covering 4%. Cohorts were based on clinical histories the participants reported.

This chain links TRBV28 with TRBJ1-2; 8 bases fit TRBD1. Material for sequencing was PBMCs or T cells enriched from blood (not recorded which). This TCR was sampled from a woman in her thirties or forties who had been exposed to COVID-19. The CDR3 region is CASSSVDRANSANYGYTF. DNA for the CDR3: TGTGCCAGCAGTTCTGTGGACAGGGCTAATTCAGCTAACTATGGCTACACCTTC.